These T cell receptor beta chains were read from a single sample in a study of identical twins. Each CDR3 protein is one row after TCRdb ran MiXCR on the 5' RACE reads. This sample yields about 480,000 distinct CDR3 sequences, of which 14% are seen a single time; around 0.57% belongs to the top ten. The data also belong to a second study, concerning yellow fever vaccine responses in identical twins.

Sequences were obtained from CD4+ T cells sorted from blood. The receptors shown here come from a young woman in good health. Both conserved end residues are part of each CDR3. The order of the fields is D gene, J gene, clone size, V gene, CDR3 protein, CDR3 DNA. A D gene is named only where the DNA matches it firmly. Clone size, where shown, is once, few, many, or a class for clones that have expanded.

>TRBD1|TRBJ2-7|NA|TRBV27
CASSPTGQGGYEQYF
TGTGCCAGCAGCCCTACGGGACAGGGGGGCTACGAGCAGTACTTC
>NA|TRBJ2-3|NA|TRBV6-2/TRBV6-3
CASSSLGLLTDTQYF
TGTGCCAGCAGTTCCCTGGGGCTACTCACAGATACGCAGTATTTT
>NA|TRBJ2-3|few|TRBV12-3/TRBV12-4
CASSFGEMVADTQYF
TGTGCCAGCAGTTTCGGGGAGATGGTAGCAGATACGCAGTATTTT
>TRBD2|TRBJ2-1|NA|TRBV7-2
CASSQEGTSGIGEQFF
TGTGCCAGCAGTCAAGAAGGGACTAGCGGGATTGGTGAGCAGTTCTTC
>TRBD2|TRBJ2-1|few|TRBV5-6
CASNPIGGADRYEQFF
TGTGCCAGCAACCCAATCGGGGGGGCCGATCGGTATGAGCAGTTCTTC
>TRBD1|TRBJ2-7|few|TRBV29-1
CSASVTGDYEQYF
TGCAGCGCATCTGTTACAGGGGACTACGAGCAGTACTTC
>TRBD1|TRBJ2-2|few|TRBV2
CASSLGQASYGTGELFF
TGTGCCAGCAGTCTAGGACAGGCGTCGTATGGTACCGGGGAGCTGTTTTTT
>NA|TRBJ2-1|few|TRBV27
CASSQDWTSYNEQFF
TGTGCCAGCAGTCAAGACTGGACTTCCTACAATGAGCAGTTCTTC
>TRBD2|TRBJ2-1|NA|TRBV11-2
CASSPGLAGGVEQFF
TGTGCCAGCAGCCCGGGACTAGCGGGAGGGGTTGAGCAGTTCTTC
>TRBD1|TRBJ2-1|NA|TRBV18
CASSSGTASYNEQFF
TGTGCCAGCTCATCAGGGACAGCCTCCTACAATGAGCAGTTCTTC
>NA|TRBJ2-3|NA|TRBV16
CASSPNQGDGSTDTQYF
TGTGCCAGCAGCCCTAATCAAGGGGACGGGAGCACAGATACGCAGTATTTT
>TRBD2|TRBJ2-7|NA|TRBV7-8
CASSFGWSSGGAALTYEQYF
TGTGCCAGCAGCTTTGGCTGGAGTAGCGGGGGGGCCGCTTTGACCTACGAGCAGTACTTC
>NA|TRBJ2-1|NA|TRBV7-2
CASSPTSEPYNEQFF
TGTGCCAGCAGCCCTACTTCTGAACCCTACAATGAGCAGTTCTTC
>NA|TRBJ2-1|NA|TRBV7-9
CASSFFRYNEQFF
TGTGCCAGCAGCTTCTTCAGATACAATGAGCAGTTCTTC
>TRBD2|TRBJ2-2|NA|TRBV15
CATRGGASTGELFF
TGTGCCACCAGGGGAGGGGCGTCAACCGGGGAGCTGTTTTTT
>NA|TRBJ1-1|NA|TRBV11-2
CASSLAGTSAEAFF
TGTGCCAGCAGCTTAGCCGGGACATCGGCTGAAGCTTTCTTT
>NA|TRBJ1-1|many|TRBV24-1
CATSDLGRGYTNTEAFF
TGTGCCACCAGTGATTTGGGCAGGGGCTATACTAACACTGAAGCTTTCTTT
>NA|TRBJ2-7|few|TRBV29-1
CSFLTPTYEQYF
TGCAGCTTCCTGACACCAACCTACGAGCAGTACTTC
>NA|TRBJ2-7|NA|TRBV11-2
CASSLDTGRREQYF
TGTGCCAGCAGCTTAGATACGGGGCGCCGCGAGCAGTACTTC
>NA|TRBJ2-5|many|TRBV28
CASSFVASQTQYF
TGTGCCAGCAGTTTTGTGGCGTCTCAGACCCAGTACTTC
>TRBD1|TRBJ2-1|NA|TRBV7-9
CASSSDRVEFF
TGTGCCAGCAGCTCGGACAGGGTGGAGTTCTTC
>TRBD1|TRBJ2-4|few|TRBV5-1
CASSSDRGLLAKNIQYF
TGCGCCAGCAGCTCGGACAGGGGCCTTCTCGCCAAAAACATTCAGTACTTC
>TRBD1|TRBJ2-2|NA|TRBV11-3
CASSTGTGIAGELFF
TGTGCCAGCAGCACCGGGACAGGGATAGCCGGGGAGCTGTTTTTT
>NA|TRBJ2-7|many|TRBV5-1
CASSLGGGPYEQYF
TGCGCCAGCAGCTTGGGAGGGGGTCCGTACGAGCAGTACTTC
>TRBD1|TRBJ2-7|NA|TRBV5-1
CASSTGTGVREQYF
TGCGCCAGCAGCACGGGGACAGGGGTGAGGGAGCAGTACTTC
>TRBD1|TRBJ2-7|few|TRBV6-1
CASRQPGQASYEQYF
TGTGCCAGCAGGCAACCGGGACAGGCATCCTACGAGCAGTACTTC
>NA|TRBJ2-1|many|TRBV4-1
CASSQEDSGNYNEQFF
TGCGCCAGCAGCCAAGAAGATAGCGGAAATTACAATGAGCAGTTCTTC
>NA|TRBJ2-1|NA|TRBV5-6
CASSFLGVQFF
TGTGCCAGCAGCTTCTTGGGGGTACAGTTCTTC
>TRBD2|TRBJ2-1|few|TRBV7-8
CASSPGRVGNEQFF
TGTGCCAGCAGCCCAGGGAGGGTGGGGAATGAGCAGTTCTTC
>NA|TRBJ2-5|few|TRBV11-2
CASSLGFEETQYF
TGTGCCAGCAGCTTGGGGTTTGAGGAGACCCAGTACTTC
>NA|TRBJ1-1|few|TRBV2
CASSEGGSLAFF
TGTGCCAGCAGTGAAGGCGGCTCGTTAGCTTTCTTT
>TRBD2|TRBJ2-1|NA|TRBV4-2
CASSQDRGLAGNEQFF
TGTGCCAGCAGCCAAGATCGGGGACTAGCGGGTAATGAGCAGTTCTTC
>NA|TRBJ2-5|NA|TRBV28
CASSLGGIQPGTQYF
TGTGCCAGCAGCCTCGGAGGGATCCAACCAGGGACCCAGTACTTC
>TRBD1|TRBJ2-7|few|TRBV7-9
CASSWGQSYEQYF
TGTGCCAGCAGCTGGGGACAGTCCTACGAGCAGTACTTC
>TRBD1|TRBJ1-5|NA|TRBV12-3/TRBV12-4
CASTVDREVSVYQPQHF
TGTGCCAGCACCGTTGACAGGGAGGTTAGTGTTTATCAGCCCCAGCATTTT
>NA|TRBJ2-3|NA|TRBV12-3/TRBV12-4
CASSRRLFRGTDTQYF
TGTGCCAGCAGCAGGAGACTTTTCAGGGGCACAGATACGCAGTATTTT